These 7 T cell receptor beta chains were all obtained from the same sample, sequenced in a study of blood T cell repertoires in COVID-19 (dated by TCRdb to 2018 to 2020). Libraries were prepared through the immunoSEQ multiplex PCR assay. TCRdb took this table from immuneACCESS and kept in-frame rearrangements with V and J called. Such tables lack part of the clones; where checked against another copy, unresolved V genes explain under half of the gap, and the rest is unexplained. For this sample there are about 150,000 clones; around 80% appear just once. The ten largest clones take up about 20% of the sample. Material: PBMCs or T cells enriched from blood (not recorded which). The source of these receptors is a woman aged 70-85 years in a cohort exposed to, infected with or recovered from COVID-19 (not recorded which).

J is TRBJ1-6 and V is TRBV28; no clear D gene. The CDR3 is 14 amino acids. Trimming cost V 6 bases and J 4 bases, with 10 bases left between them. CDR1 and CDR2 (germline): MDHEN, SYDVKM. The chain's CDR3 is CASSPLGYNSPLHF. For the CDR3, the DNA is TGTGCCAGCAGCCCCCTCGGGTATAATTCACCCCTCCACTTT.

The V gene is TRBV27, the J gene TRBJ2-1; no clear D. Germline CDR1 is MNHEY and CDR2 is SMNVEV (reference sequence). The CDR3 runs to 14 residues. Trimming pared 5 bases from V and 6 bases from J, leaving 14 bases between. The CDR3 region is CASSPPLVRNEQFF. The CDR3 DNA sequence: TGTGCCAGCAGTCCCCCTCTAGTGCGCAATGAGCAGTTCTTC.

The chain joins TRBV19 to TRBJ2-6, with 10 bases aligning to TRBD1. V lost 9 bases, J lost 5 bases, and 7 bases stayed unmatched. The CDR3 contains 15 residues. Per the germline V gene, CDR1 is LNHDA and CDR2 is SQIVND (reference sequence). For the CDR3, the DNA is TGTGCCAGCAAAGACAGGGGGCAATGGGCCAACGTCCTGACTTTC. The encoded protein is CASKDRGQWANVLTF.

V usage is TRBV4-2 and J usage is TRBJ2-7; no firm D call. Germline assignment: CDR1 LGHNA and CDR2 YNFKEQ. The CDR3 length is 16 residues. The V and J ends lost 1 base and 3 bases respectively, with 16 bases between them. The CDR3 nucleotides are TGTGCCAGCAGCCAAGGGGTAAGCCAGGCCTACTACGAGCAGTACTTC. Translating gives CASSQGVSQAYYEQYF.

This clone has a handful of counts. This chain uses TRBV10-3 with TRBJ1-1; possible D gene TRBD1, 5 bases. CDR1 and CDR2 from the germline V gene are ENHRY and SYGVKD. The V end lost 1 base, the J end lost 4 bases, and 10 bases lay between the germline ends. The CDR3 totals 14 residues. CDR3 amino acids: CAISELAQGTEAFF. The CDR3 region has the DNA TGTGCCATCAGTGAGTTGGCTCAGGGCACTGAAGCTTTCTTT.

The CDR3 DNA follows: TGTGCCAGCATCCACAGGGGGAACACTGAAGCTTTCTTT. It codes for CASIHRGNTEAFF. This chain joins TRBV25-1 and TRBJ1-1; 7 nucleotides match TRBD1. This CDR3 contains 13 residues. Germline CDR1 and CDR2: MGHDK and SYGVNS. The V segment lost 7 bases and the J segment 1 base; nucleotides outside the gene matches: 3. The entire variable domain, with the rest obtained from reference TRBV25-1 and TRBJ1-1, is as follows: EADIYQTPRYLVIGTGKKITLECSQTMGHDKMYWYQQDPGMELHLIHYSYGVNSTEKGDLSSESTVSRIRTEHFPLTLESARPSHTSQYLCASIHRGNTEAFFGQGTRLTVV.

V gene TRBV18 combines with J gene TRBJ2-7; D is uncertain. Trimming removed 1 base at V and 7 bases at J, with 8 bases between. The CDR3 runs 12 residues. The germline gives CDR1 KGHSH, CDR2 LQKENI. The CDR3 sequence: CASSPLGWEQYF. The CDR3 region has the DNA TGTGCCAGCTCACCACTCGGGTGGGAGCAGTACTTC.